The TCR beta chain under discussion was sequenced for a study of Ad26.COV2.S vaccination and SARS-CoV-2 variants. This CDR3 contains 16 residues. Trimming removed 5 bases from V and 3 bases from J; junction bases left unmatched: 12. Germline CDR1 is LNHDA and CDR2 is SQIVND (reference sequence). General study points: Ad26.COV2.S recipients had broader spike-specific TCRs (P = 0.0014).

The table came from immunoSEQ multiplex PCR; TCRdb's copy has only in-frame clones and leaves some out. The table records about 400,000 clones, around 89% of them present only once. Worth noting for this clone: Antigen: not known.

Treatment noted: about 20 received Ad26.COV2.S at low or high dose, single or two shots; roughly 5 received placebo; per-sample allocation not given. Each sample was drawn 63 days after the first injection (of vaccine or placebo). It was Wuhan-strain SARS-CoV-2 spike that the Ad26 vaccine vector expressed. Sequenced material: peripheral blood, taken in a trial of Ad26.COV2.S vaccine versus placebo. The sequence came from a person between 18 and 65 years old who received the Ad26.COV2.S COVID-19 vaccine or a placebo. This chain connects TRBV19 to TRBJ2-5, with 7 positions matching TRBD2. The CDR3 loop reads CASSPLRPGGEETQYF. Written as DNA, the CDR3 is TGTGCCAGTAGTCCACTCAGACCGGGAGGAGAAGAGACCCAGTACTTC.